The rows below give T cell receptor beta chains drawn from one sample of a study of post-analysis software for immune sequencing data. Each CDR3 protein is one row after TCRdb ran MiXCR on the PCR reads. The data hold fewer than 850,000 distinct CDR3 sequences, with 35% to 55% observed a single time. Sample: blood. The receptors come from a girl aged 10 to 17 with multiple sclerosis. CDR3s include the opening cysteine and the closing phenylalanine or tryptophan. A D gene is named only where the DNA matches it firmly. The size entry is marked missing in some rows and otherwise reads once, few, many or a size class.

len,v_gene,abundance,d_gene,j_gene,CDR3aa,CDR3nt
18,TRBV15,few,-,TRBJ2-6,CATSRESGRLSGANVLTF,TGTGCCACCAGCAGAGAGTCGGGACGCCTCTCTGGGGCCAACGTCCTGACTTTC
14,TRBV6-1,-,-,TRBJ1-5,CASSASVGGQPQHF,TGTGCCAGCAGTGCTTCTGTGGGTGGTCAGCCCCAGCATTTT
16,TRBV7-9,-,-,TRBJ2-5,CASSLVGTVGAETQYF,TGTGCCAGCAGCTTAGTAGGGACGGTGGGAGCGGAGACCCAGTACTTC
14,TRBV28,few,-,TRBJ2-7,CASRRGADPYEQYF,TGTGCCAGCAGGAGGGGGGCCGACCCCTACGAGCAGTACTTC
15,TRBV7-2,few,-,TRBJ2-5,CASSLMTGIQETQYF,TGTGCCAGCAGCTTGATGACAGGAATCCAAGAGACCCAGTACTTC
15,TRBV6-2/TRBV6-3,few,TRBD2,TRBJ2-7,CASSYLLAESYEQYF,TGTGCCAGCAGTTACTTACTAGCGGAGTCCTACGAGCAGTACTTC
14,TRBV7-6,-,-,TRBJ2-5,CASSGPGGGETQYF,TGTGCCAGCAGCGGCCCCGGTGGTGGGGAGACCCAGTACTTC
17,TRBV10-3,-,TRBD2,TRBJ2-7,CAISEGGVAGGSGEQYF,TGTGCCATCAGTGAGGGGGGTGTAGCGGGAGGAAGCGGCGAGCAGTACTTC
14,TRBV14,-,-,TRBJ2-1,CASSPDHTYNEQFF,TGTGCCAGCAGCCCGGACCATACCTACAATGAGCAGTTCTTC
12,TRBV3-1,-,-,TRBJ2-1,CASSQSRVEQFF,TGTGCCAGCAGCCAATCACGGGTAGAGCAGTTCTTC
15,TRBV27,few,TRBD2,TRBJ2-1,CASRPGVAGGYEQFF,TGTGCCAGCAGGCCCGGGGTAGCGGGAGGCTATGAGCAGTTCTTC
17,TRBV11-2,-,-,TRBJ2-6,CASSSFSRHSGANVLTF,TGTGCCAGCAGCTCCTTTTCTCGCCACTCTGGGGCCAACGTCCTGACTTTC
16,TRBV4-1,-,TRBD2,TRBJ2-1,CASSQERGLSYNEQFF,TGCGCCAGCAGCCAAGAGAGGGGACTATCTTACAATGAGCAGTTCTTC
15,TRBV27,-,TRBD2,TRBJ2-1,CASSEASGSIDEQFF,TGTGCCAGCAGTGAGGCTAGCGGGAGCATCGATGAGCAGTTCTTC
12,TRBV29-1,many,-,TRBJ2-7,CSAEGTPYEQYF,TGCAGCGCGGAGGGCACCCCCTACGAGCAGTACTTC
13,TRBV5-6,-,-,TRBJ1-6,CASRISDVGALHF,TGTGCCAGCAGGATCTCAGATGTCGGGGCCCTCCACTTT
14,TRBV12-3/TRBV12-4,few,TRBD2,TRBJ2-7,CASSPLGLAREQYF,TGTGCCAGCAGTCCTCTGGGACTAGCACGCGAGCAGTACTTC
14,TRBV30,few,-,TRBJ1-2,CAWSDTGVGYGYTF,TGTGCCTGGAGTGATACGGGTGTGGGCTATGGCTACACCTTC
12,TRBV10-2,-,-,TRBJ2-1,CASSGVSHEQFF,TGCGCCAGCAGTGGGGTCAGCCATGAGCAGTTCTTC
14,TRBV9,-,TRBD2,TRBJ2-7,CASSVEGGGGEQYF,TGTGCCAGCAGCGTAGAGGGCGGCGGGGGCGAGCAGTACTTC
17,TRBV3-1,-,-,TRBJ2-7,CASSQVPVTSRSYEQYF,TGTGCCAGCAGCCAAGTTCCCGTCACTAGCAGGTCCTACGAGCAGTACTTC
12,TRBV6-5,few,-,TRBJ2-7,CASGDGLYEQYF,TGTGCCAGCGGGGACGGCCTCTACGAGCAGTACTTC
15,TRBV6-5,few,TRBD1,TRBJ1-2,CASRDTGVLNYGYTF,TGTGCCAGCAGAGACACAGGGGTCCTCAACTATGGCTACACCTTC
16,TRBV4-2,-,TRBD1,TRBJ2-7,CASSQEGTGSRNEQYF,TGTGCCAGCAGCCAAGAGGGGACAGGGAGCCGGAACGAGCAGTACTTC
13,TRBV20-1,-,-,TRBJ2-7,CSARGLKSYEQYF,TGCAGTGCTAGGGGACTGAAGTCCTACGAGCAGTACTTC
19,TRBV12-3/TRBV12-4,-,TRBD2,TRBJ2-2,CASIGGVGTSGSNTGELFF,TGTGCCAGCATTGGTGGGGTCGGGACTAGCGGATCGAACACCGGGGAGCTGTTTTTT
16,TRBV29-1,-,-,TRBJ2-7,CSVEDDLRRGHSGEYF,TGCAGCGTTGAAGATGATTTGCGACGCGGACATAGTGGCGAGTACTTC
12,TRBV27,many,-,TRBJ2-7,CASSSPGYEQYF,TGTGCCAGCAGTTCCCCAGGCTACGAGCAGTACTTC
18,TRBV20-1,few,TRBD1,TRBJ2-3,CSARDGGGTGIRTDTQYF,TGCAGTGCTAGAGATGGAGGAGGGACAGGGATTCGCACAGATACGCAGTATTTT
13,TRBV10-1,-,-,TRBJ2-3,CASSESLADTQYF,TGCGCCAGCAGTGAGTCGCTCGCAGATACGCAGTATTTT